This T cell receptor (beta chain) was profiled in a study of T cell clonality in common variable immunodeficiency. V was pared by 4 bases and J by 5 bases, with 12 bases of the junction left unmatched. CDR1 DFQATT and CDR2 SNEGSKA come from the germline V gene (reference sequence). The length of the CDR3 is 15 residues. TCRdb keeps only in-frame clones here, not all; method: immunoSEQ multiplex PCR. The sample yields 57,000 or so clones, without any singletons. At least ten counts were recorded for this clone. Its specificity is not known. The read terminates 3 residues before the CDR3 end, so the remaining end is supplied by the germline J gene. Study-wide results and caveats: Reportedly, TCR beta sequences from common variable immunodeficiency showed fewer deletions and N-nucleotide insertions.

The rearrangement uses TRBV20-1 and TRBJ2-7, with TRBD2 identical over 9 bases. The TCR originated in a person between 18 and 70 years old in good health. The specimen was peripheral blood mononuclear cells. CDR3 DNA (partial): TGCAGTGCTAAGGGACTAGCTATGAGTACAAACGAG. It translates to CSAKGLAMSTNE. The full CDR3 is CSAKGLAMSTNEQYF.